This T cell receptor (beta chain) was retrieved from a study of shared clonotypes between healthy human individuals. This clone was found a few times. Germline V gene sequence: CDR1 MGHRA, CDR2 YSYEKL. Trimming left V 6 bases short and J 1 base short, with 18 bases between. The CDR3 is made up of 17 amino acids. The authors distributed each subset's genomic DNA evenly over several immunoSEQ plates. Data came from immunoSEQ multiplex PCR; TCRdb stores just in-frame clones and leaves some out. The sample shows around 1.1 million clones, about 84% of them seen only once. Sequenced sample: memory CD4+ T cells from PBMCs. Subset here: CD45RA-negative fraction. The rearrangement joins TRBV4-1 to TRBJ2-2, with TRBD2 as a possible D gene (6 bases). This sequence originates from a man aged 18 to 29 in good health. Some clones in this sample may be carry-over from other donors' samples. The CDR3 is CASRESSWRENTGELFF. In nucleotides, the CDR3 is TGCGCCAGCAGGGAAAGCTCATGGCGGGAGAACACCGGGGAGCTGTTTTTT.